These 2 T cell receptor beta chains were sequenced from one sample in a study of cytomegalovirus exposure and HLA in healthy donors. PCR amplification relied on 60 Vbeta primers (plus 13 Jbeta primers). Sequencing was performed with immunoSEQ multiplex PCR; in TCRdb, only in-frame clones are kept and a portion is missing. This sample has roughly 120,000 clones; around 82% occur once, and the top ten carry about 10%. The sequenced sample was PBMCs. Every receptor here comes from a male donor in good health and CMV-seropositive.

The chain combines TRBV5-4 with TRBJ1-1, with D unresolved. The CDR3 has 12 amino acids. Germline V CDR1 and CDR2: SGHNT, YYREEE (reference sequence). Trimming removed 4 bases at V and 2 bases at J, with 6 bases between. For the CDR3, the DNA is TGTGCCAGCAGCCGAGGAAACACTGAAGCTTTCTTT. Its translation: CASSRGNTEAFF.

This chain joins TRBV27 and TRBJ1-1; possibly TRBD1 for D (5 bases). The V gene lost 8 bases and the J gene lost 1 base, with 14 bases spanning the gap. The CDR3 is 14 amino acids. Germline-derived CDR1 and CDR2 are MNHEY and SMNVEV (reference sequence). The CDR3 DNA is TGTGCCAGCCTAAAGGGACTCCAGAACACTGAAGCTTTCTTT. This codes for CASLKGLQNTEAFF.